This T cell receptor (beta chain) was observed in a study of blood T cell repertoires in COVID-19. Whole-study context: Specimens from acute and convalescent COVID-19 originated in the United States, Italy and Spain. T cells, B-cell-depleted T cells, or PBMCs supplied cDNA or gDNA.

The CDR3 spans 13 residues. In germline, CDR1 is SGHNT, CDR2 YYREEE (reference sequence). V shed 1 base and J shed 9 bases, with 11 bases lying between them. Sequenced by immunoSEQ multiplex PCR; TCRdb stores in-frame clones only, minus some. The sample has about 74,000 clones, roughly 84% seen once; the top ten hold 29%. This sequence joins TRBV5-4 and TRBJ2-1; D gene uncertain. The sample taken for sequencing was peripheral blood. The receptor was derived from a woman older than 75 with active or convalescent COVID-19. The CDR3 coding sequence is TGTGCCAGCAGCTTGCTCCGAGTCGGTGAGCAGTTCTTC. Amino acid sequence: CASSLLRVGEQFF. Supplemented by reference TRBV5-4 and TRBJ2-1, the full variable domain reads ETGVTQSPTHLIKTRGQQVTLRCSSQSGHNTVSWYQQALGQGPQFIFQYYREEENGRGNFPPRFSGLQFPNYSSELNVNALELDDSALYLCASSLLRVGEQFFGPGTRLTVL.